This T cell receptor beta chain derives from a study of T cell responses to AZD1222 COVID-19 vaccine. Study conclusions and caveats: Spike-specific TCRs gained breadth and depth after people received two AZD1222 doses.

TCRdb keeps only in-frame clones here, not all; method: immunoSEQ multiplex PCR. The table records about 130,000 clones, around 94% of them present only once. The V gene end was trimmed by 0 bases and the J gene end by 4 bases; junction bases not matched to a gene: 5. Looked up from germline, CDR1 is SGHTA and CDR2 is FQGNSA. This CDR3 is 15 amino acids long. Concerning this clone: The target antigen is unknown.

The TCR sequence derives from an adult in good health. The chain links TRBV7-2 to TRBJ2-7, with 8 bases matching TRBD2. The specimen comprised peripheral blood, sampled on day 0 of AZD1222 vaccination. DNA of the CDR3: TGTGCCAGCAGCTTAGCGAGTAGCGGGAAATACGAGCAGTACTTC. Translation gives CASSLASSGKYEQYF.